A selection of T cell receptor beta chains follows, all from one sample in a study of regulatory T cells in long-lasting Graves disease. TCRdb recomputed calls from the multiplex PCR reads with MiXCR, one row per CDR3 protein. The data contain some 470,000 distinct CDR3 sequences, around a fifth of them singletons. Sequencing used peripheral blood mononuclear cells (PBMCs), obtained when the disease was refractory, from a patient treated with antithyroid drugs. Receptor source: a female donor with Graves disease. The CDR3 runs from the conserved cysteine through the conserved F or W. The D gene is left open where the match is weak. Some rows have no size entry. The others give once, few or many, or a class for an expanded clone.

j_call | clone_size | v_call | d_call | cdr3_aa | cdr3_nt
TRBJ1-2 | few | TRBV12-3/TRBV12-4 | NA | CASSFWAESYGYTF | TGTGCCAGCAGTTTTTGGGCGGAAAGCTATGGCTACACCTTC
TRBJ2-1 | NA | TRBV11-2 | TRBD2 | CASSLNLSGGEQFF | TGTGCCAGCAGCTTAAACCTCAGCGGGGGTGAGCAGTTCTTC
TRBJ1-2 | few | TRBV5-4 | TRBD1 | CASSGTQGRDYGYTF | TGTGCCAGCAGCGGGACACAGGGGCGGGACTATGGCTACACCTTC
TRBJ2-2 | many | TRBV6-1 | NA | CASQAIANTGELFF | TGTGCCAGCCAGGCGATCGCGAACACCGGGGAGCTGTTTTTT
TRBJ2-5 | many | TRBV12-3/TRBV12-4 | NA | CASSLPLETQYF | TGTGCCAGCAGCCTGCCCTTAGAGACCCAGTACTTC
TRBJ1-6 | many | TRBV27 | NA | CARPSPGRRNNSPLHF | TGTGCCAGACCGTCACCGGGCCGGCGGAATAATTCACCCCTCCACTTT
TRBJ2-7 | many | TRBV7-9 | TRBD1 | CASSTTGANYEQYF | TGTGCCAGCAGCACGACAGGGGCGAACTACGAGCAGTACTTC
TRBJ2-1 | NA | TRBV29-1 | TRBD2 | CSVDPGGAMNEQFF | TGCAGCGTTGACCCCGGGGGGGCTATGAATGAGCAGTTCTTC
TRBJ1-3 | NA | TRBV7-3 | TRBD1 | CASSPPGTGPGNTIYF | TGTGCCAGCAGCCCACCCGGGACAGGGCCAGGAAACACCATATATTTT
TRBJ1-2 | many | TRBV24-1 | NA | CATSDFDRDYGYTF | TGTGCCACCAGTGATTTTGACAGAGACTATGGCTACACCTTC
TRBJ2-2 | many | TRBV27 | NA | CASSFFSGVNTGELFF | TGTGCCAGCAGTTTTTTTTCAGGAGTCAACACCGGGGAGCTGTTTTTT
TRBJ2-7 | many | TRBV6-1 | NA | CASSGTSWDEQYF | TGTGCCAGCAGTGGCACGTCGTGGGACGAGCAGTACTTC
TRBJ2-7 | NA | TRBV12-3/TRBV12-4 | NA | CASSLYGRGVEEQYF | TGTGCCAGCAGTTTATACGGGAGAGGGGTGGAGGAGCAGTACTTC
TRBJ1-5 | NA | TRBV19 | NA | CASSIVGYSNQPQHF | TGTGCCAGTAGTATAGTGGGATATAGCAATCAGCCCCAGCATTTT
TRBJ2-1 | NA | TRBV11-2 | TRBD1 | CASSYRDSQVDEQFF | TGTGCCAGCAGCTACCGGGACAGTCAAGTTGATGAGCAGTTCTTC
TRBJ1-2 | many | TRBV6-1 | TRBD1 | CASSLGQVSGYTF | TGTGCCAGCAGCCTGGGACAGGTCTCTGGCTACACCTTC
TRBJ1-5 | NA | TRBV10-3 | NA | CAISRDSNQPQHF | TGTGCCATCTCTCGGGACAGCAATCAGCCCCAGCATTTT
TRBJ1-1 | NA | TRBV6-5 | NA | CASSYSRGSEAFF | TGTGCCAGCAGTTACTCCCGGGGAAGTGAAGCTTTCTTT
TRBJ1-1 | many | TRBV7-6 | NA | CASSVGLGGSEAFF | TGTGCCAGCAGCGTCGGGCTAGGGGGATCTGAAGCTTTCTTT
TRBJ1-6 | NA | TRBV7-8 | NA | CASSHRSNSPLHF | TGTGCCAGCAGCCACAGGAGTAATTCACCCCTCCACTTT
TRBJ2-7 | NA | TRBV19 | NA | CASTSGRHPYEQYF | TGTGCCAGTACCTCGGGACGGCACCCCTACGAGCAGTACTTC
TRBJ1-2 | many | TRBV12-3/TRBV12-4 | NA | CASSLAGAESSYGYTF | TGTGCCAGCAGTTTAGCTGGTGCGGAGAGCTCCTATGGCTACACCTTC
TRBJ1-3 | NA | TRBV7-9 | TRBD1 | CASSSPGGSGNTIYF | TGTGCCAGCAGCTCCCCAGGGGGCTCTGGAAACACCATATATTTT
TRBJ1-1 | NA | TRBV5-1 | NA | CASSLGIWNTEAFF | TGCGCCAGCAGCCTGGGGATTTGGAACACTGAAGCTTTCTTT
TRBJ2-5 | NA | TRBV7-2 | TRBD2 | CASSLVGLAGEKETQYF | TGTGCCAGCAGCTTAGTCGGCCTAGCGGGGGAGAAAGAGACCCAGTACTTC
TRBJ1-2 | NA | TRBV11-2 | NA | CASSSIGKFYGYTF | TGTGCCAGCAGCTCCATTGGAAAGTTCTATGGCTACACCTTC
TRBJ1-2 | many | TRBV24-1 | TRBD1 | CATSHRGINYGYTF | TGTGCCACCAGTCACAGGGGGATTAACTATGGCTACACCTTC
TRBJ2-5 | NA | TRBV20-1 | NA | CSARQAVYQETQYF | TGCAGTGCTAGGCAGGCGGTGTACCAAGAGACCCAGTACTTC
TRBJ2-2 | NA | TRBV24-1 | TRBD1 | CAASDPLRTGAWELFF | TGTGCCGCCAGTGACCCCCTCCGGACAGGAGCTTGGGAGCTGTTTTTT
TRBJ2-7 | NA | TRBV6-1 | NA | CAVDRTLMSREQYF | TGTGCCGTCGACAGGACCTTAATGAGCCGCGAGCAGTACTTC
TRBJ1-1 | NA | TRBV3-1 | NA | CASSQLTTNTEAFF | TGTGCCAGCAGCCAATTAACTACGAACACTGAAGCTTTCTTT
TRBJ1-1 | many | TRBV30 | NA | CAWTKTEEAFF | TGTGCCTGGACTAAGACAGAGGAAGCTTTCTTT
TRBJ1-2 | few | TRBV6-2/TRBV6-3 | NA | CASNDRNYGYTF | TGTGCCAGCAATGACAGAAACTATGGCTACACCTTC
TRBJ2-7 | many | TRBV27 | TRBD2 | CASSPLAGGINTRGYEQYF | TGTGCCAGCAGTCCTCTAGCGGGAGGAATAAACACCAGGGGCTACGAGCAGTACTTC
TRBJ1-5 | many | TRBV12-3/TRBV12-4 | TRBD1 | CASSSPPGQNQPQHF | TGTGCCAGCAGTTCGCCACCGGGACAGAATCAGCCCCAGCATTTT
TRBJ2-7 | few | TRBV12-3/TRBV12-4 | TRBD1 | CASTGAGGEYEQCF | TGTGCCAGCACCGGGGCAGGGGGAGAGTACGAGCAGTGCTTC
TRBJ2-7 | many | TRBV27 | NA | CASSPTGAYEQYF | TGTGCCAGCAGTCCTACCGGAGCCTACGAGCAGTACTTC
TRBJ1-2 | many | TRBV11-2 | NA | CASSLYRDPHYGYTF | TGTGCCAGCAGCCTTTACAGAGATCCCCACTATGGCTACACCTTC
TRBJ1-1 | few | TRBV29-1 | TRBD1 | CSVATTGGTEAFF | TGCAGCGTCGCCACGACAGGGGGCACTGAAGCTTTCTTT
TRBJ1-5 | few | TRBV6-9 | NA | CASSYSPPGYGNQPQHF | TGTGCCAGCAGTTACTCCCCTCCAGGGTATGGCAATCAGCCCCAGCATTTT
TRBJ2-2 | NA | TRBV3-1 | NA | CASSQDFGGELFF | TGTGCCAGCAGCCAAGATTTCGGAGGGGAGCTGTTTTTT